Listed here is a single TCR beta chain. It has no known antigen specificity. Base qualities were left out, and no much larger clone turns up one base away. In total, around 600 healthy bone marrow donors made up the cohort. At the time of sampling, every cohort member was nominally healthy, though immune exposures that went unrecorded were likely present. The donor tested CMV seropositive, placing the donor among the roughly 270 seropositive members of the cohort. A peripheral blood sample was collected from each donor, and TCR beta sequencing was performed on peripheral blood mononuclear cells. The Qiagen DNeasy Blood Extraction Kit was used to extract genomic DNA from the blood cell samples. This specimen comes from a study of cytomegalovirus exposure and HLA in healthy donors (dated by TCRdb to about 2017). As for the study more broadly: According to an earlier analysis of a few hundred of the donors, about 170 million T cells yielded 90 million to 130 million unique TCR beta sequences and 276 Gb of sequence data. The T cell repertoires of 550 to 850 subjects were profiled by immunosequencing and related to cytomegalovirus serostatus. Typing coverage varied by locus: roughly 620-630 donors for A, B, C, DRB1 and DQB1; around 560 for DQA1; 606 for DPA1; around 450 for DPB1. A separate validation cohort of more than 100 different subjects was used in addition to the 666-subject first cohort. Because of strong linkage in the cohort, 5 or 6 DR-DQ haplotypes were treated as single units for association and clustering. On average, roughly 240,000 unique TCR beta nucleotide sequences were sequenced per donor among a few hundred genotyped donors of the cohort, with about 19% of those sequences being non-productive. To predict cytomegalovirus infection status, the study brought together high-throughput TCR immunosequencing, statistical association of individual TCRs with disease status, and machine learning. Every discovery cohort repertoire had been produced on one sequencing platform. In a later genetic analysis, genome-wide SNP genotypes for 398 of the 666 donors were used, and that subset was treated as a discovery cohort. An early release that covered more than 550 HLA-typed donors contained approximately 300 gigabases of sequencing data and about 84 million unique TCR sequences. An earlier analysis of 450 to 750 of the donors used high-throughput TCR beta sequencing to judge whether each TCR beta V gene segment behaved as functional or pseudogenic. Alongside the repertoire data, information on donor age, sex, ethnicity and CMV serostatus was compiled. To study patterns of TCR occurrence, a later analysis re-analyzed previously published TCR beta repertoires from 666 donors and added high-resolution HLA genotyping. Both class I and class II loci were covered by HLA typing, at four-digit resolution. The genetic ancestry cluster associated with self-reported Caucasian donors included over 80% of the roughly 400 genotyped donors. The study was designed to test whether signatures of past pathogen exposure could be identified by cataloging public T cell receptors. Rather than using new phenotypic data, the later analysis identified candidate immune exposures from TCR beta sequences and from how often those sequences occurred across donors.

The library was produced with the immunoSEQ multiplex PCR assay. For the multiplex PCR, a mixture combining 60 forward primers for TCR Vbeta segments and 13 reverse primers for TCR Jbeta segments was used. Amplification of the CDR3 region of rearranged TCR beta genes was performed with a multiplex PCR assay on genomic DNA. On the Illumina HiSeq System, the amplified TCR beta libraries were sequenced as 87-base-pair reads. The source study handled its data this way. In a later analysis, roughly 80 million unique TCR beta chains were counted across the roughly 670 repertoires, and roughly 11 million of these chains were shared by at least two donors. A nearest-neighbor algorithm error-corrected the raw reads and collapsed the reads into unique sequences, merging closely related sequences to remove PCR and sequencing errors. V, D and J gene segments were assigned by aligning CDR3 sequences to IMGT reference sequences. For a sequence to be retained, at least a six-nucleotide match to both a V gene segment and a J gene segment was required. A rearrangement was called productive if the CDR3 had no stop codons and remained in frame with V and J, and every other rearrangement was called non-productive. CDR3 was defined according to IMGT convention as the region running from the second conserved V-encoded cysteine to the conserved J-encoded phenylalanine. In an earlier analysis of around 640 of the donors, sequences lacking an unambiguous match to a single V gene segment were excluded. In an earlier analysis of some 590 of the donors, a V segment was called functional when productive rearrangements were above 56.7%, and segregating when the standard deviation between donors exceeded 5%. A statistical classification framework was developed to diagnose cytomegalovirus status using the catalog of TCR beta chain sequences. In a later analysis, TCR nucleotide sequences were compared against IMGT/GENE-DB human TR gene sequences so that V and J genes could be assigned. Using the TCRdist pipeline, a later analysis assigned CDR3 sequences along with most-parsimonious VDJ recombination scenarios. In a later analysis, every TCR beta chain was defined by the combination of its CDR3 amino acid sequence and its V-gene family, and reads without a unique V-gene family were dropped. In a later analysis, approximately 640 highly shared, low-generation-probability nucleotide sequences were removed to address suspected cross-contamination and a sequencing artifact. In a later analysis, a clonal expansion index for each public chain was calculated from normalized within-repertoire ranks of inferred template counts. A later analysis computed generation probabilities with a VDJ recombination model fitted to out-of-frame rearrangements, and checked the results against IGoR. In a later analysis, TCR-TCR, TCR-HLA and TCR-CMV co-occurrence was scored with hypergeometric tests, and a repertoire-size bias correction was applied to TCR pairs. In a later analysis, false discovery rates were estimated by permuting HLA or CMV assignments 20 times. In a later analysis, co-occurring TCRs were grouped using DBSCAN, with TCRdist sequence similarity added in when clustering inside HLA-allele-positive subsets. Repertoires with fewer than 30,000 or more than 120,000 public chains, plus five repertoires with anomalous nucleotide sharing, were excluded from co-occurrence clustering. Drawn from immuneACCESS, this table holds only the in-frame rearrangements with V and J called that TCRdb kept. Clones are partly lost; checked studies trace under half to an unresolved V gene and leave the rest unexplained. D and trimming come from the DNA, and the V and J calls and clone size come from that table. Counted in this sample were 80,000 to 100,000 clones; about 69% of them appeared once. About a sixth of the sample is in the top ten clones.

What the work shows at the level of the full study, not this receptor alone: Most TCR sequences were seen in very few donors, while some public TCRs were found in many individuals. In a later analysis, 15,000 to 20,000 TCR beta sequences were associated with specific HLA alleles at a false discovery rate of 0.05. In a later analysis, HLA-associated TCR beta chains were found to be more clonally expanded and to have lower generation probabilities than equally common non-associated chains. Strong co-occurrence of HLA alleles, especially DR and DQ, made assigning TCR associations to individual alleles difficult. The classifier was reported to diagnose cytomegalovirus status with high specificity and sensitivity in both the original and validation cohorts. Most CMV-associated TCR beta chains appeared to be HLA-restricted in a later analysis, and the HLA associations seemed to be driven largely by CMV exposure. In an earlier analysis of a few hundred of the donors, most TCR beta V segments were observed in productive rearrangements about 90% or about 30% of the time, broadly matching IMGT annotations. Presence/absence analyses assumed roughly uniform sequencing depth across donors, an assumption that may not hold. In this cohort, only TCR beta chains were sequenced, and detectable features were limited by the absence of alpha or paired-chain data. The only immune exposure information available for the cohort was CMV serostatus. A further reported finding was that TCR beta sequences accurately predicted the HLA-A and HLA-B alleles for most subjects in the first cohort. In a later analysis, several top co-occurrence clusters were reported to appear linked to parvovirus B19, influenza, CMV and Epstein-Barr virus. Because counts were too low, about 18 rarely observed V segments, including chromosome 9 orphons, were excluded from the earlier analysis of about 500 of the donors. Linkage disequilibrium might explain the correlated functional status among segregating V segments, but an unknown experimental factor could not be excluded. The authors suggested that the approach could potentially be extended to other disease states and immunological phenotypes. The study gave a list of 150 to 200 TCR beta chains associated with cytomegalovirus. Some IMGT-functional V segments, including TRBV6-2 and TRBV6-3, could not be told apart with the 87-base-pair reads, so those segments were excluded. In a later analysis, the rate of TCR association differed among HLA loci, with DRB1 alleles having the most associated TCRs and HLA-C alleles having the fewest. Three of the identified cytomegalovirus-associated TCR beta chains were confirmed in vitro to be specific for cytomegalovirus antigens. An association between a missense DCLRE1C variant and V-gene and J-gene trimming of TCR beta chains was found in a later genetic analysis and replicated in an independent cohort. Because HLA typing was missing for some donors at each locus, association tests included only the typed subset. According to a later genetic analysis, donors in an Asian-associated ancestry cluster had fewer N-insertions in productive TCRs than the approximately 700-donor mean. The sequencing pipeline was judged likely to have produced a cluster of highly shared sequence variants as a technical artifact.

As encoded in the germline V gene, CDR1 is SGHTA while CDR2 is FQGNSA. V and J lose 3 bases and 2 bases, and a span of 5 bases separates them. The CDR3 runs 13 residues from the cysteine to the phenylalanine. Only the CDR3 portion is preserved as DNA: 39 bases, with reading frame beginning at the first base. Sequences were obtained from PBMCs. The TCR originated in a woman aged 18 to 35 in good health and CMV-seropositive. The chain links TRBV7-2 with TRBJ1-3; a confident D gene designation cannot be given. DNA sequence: TGTGCCAGCAGCTTCCTAGCTGGAAACACCATATATTTT. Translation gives CASSFLAGNTIYF. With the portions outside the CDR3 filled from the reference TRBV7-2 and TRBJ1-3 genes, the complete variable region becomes GAGVSQSPSNKVTEKGKDVELRCDPISGHTALYWYRQSLGQGLEFLIYFQGNSAPDKSGLPSDRFSAERTGGSVSTLTIQRTQQEDSAVYLCASSFLAGNTIYFGEGSWLTVV.